This T cell receptor (beta chain) stems from a study of response to subunit inactivated influenza vaccine. Study outcomes and limitations: With each seasonal influenza vaccination, the authors suggested, few new T cells are recruited.

This clonotype was recorded at least ten times. Its antigen is undetermined. TCRdb reanalysed the RT-PCR reads using MiXCR and keeps one entry per CDR3 protein. The table has hundreds of thousands of distinct CDR3 sequences, roughly 14% seen once. The receptor comes from a man aged 50 to 60 who received an inactivated influenza vaccine. This material consisted of PBMCs from blood, taken 11 to 12 days after vaccination.

CDR3 nucleotides: TGCGCCAGCAGCCAAGTTGGGGCAGCCACAGATACGCAGTATTTT. Protein: CASSQVGAATDTQYF. The rearrangement links TRBV4-3 to TRBJ2-3, with D maybe TRBD1 (5 bases). Trimming left V 1 base short and J 2 bases short, with 10 bases between. CDR3 length: 15 amino acids. The V gene's germline CDR1 is LGHNA and CDR2 YSLEER.